The following is a TCR beta chain sequence with its context. What it recognizes is unknown. The protocol was immunoSEQ multiplex PCR, while the TCRdb copy is restricted to in-frame clones and leaves out a portion. The profile covers some 150,000 clones, with around 90% appearing a single time and approximately 3.5% taken by the ten largest. This entry comes from a study of T cell responses to AZD1222 COVID-19 vaccine. Study-wide results and limits: Unmutated variant regions are reportedly the target of nearly half of TCRs that are spike-specific. Donors skewed white British and female; clonal diversity was possibly underestimated. Only after the peak T cell response were repertoires sampled. Across the whole spike, CD4 TCRs peaked at regions 160-218 and 743-854.

V was trimmed by 5 bases and J by 5 bases, leaving 18 bases between them. In germline, CDR1 is MNHEY, CDR2 SVGAGI. This CDR3 comprises 15 residues. This clonotype originated in an adult who received the AZD1222 COVID-19 vaccine. Source: peripheral blood, taken 28 days after the second AZD1222 dose. This chain links TRBV6-5 with TRBJ1-1, with TRBD1 as a possible D gene (6 bases). The CDR3 sequence is CASSNDQGRGTEAFF. DNA for the CDR3: TGTGCCAGCAGTAACGACCAGGGGAGGGGTACTGAAGCTTTCTTT.